The 21 T cell receptor beta chains below come from one sample, sequenced in a study of CD8 T cells in ankylosing spondylitis. TCRdb re-called the 5' RACE reads with MiXCR, one entry per CDR3 protein. The sample shows 200,000 to 250,000 distinct CDR3 sequences, over 9.5% of them seen only once. Sequencing was carried out using blood, either unsorted or a sorted T cell fraction (not recorded which). These receptors all stem from a male donor with ankylosing spondylitis or in good health (not recorded which).

This clonotype was picked up many times. V is TRBV11-2 and J is TRBJ2-7, with 11 bases lining up with TRBD2. The CDR3 contains 15 residues. V shed 1 base and J 1 base; nucleotides not matched to a gene: 0. Germline CDR1 is SGHAT and CDR2 is FQNNGV. This CDR3 reads CASSLGLAGSYEQYF. The CDR3 DNA is TGTGCCAGCAGCTTAGGACTAGCGGGGTCCTACGAGCAGTACTTC.

In this sample, this clonotype turned up many times. V gene TRBV27 combines with J gene TRBJ2-1; 7 nucleotides match TRBD2. The V and J ends lost 6 bases and 4 bases, in that order; junction bases with no gene match: 3. The V gene's germline CDR1 is MNHEY and CDR2 SMNVEV (reference sequence). The CDR3 sequence is 13 residues long. The CDR3 protein is CASSRGEYNEQFF. The DNA for the CDR3 is TGTGCCAGCAGCCGGGGGGAATACAATGAGCAGTTCTTC.

This clonotype was recorded many times. The J gene is TRBJ2-3, the V gene TRBV7-2; D gene unclear. Germline loops: CDR1 SGHTA, CDR2 FQGNSA. This CDR3 comprises 15 residues. Trimming took 8 bases from V and 4 from J, leaving 19 bases between them. CDR3 nucleotides: TGTGCCAGCGACACGCGCGTGGTAGGCGCAGATACGCAGTATTTT. This codes for CASDTRVVGADTQYF.

This clonotype turned up a few times. The chain has TRBV7-6 and TRBJ2-7; D not certain. Germline lookup yields CDR1 SGHVS and CDR2 FNYEAQ. The length of the CDR3 is 14 residues. With 1 base removed from V and 5 bases from J, the gap between germline ends came to 12 bases. DNA of the CDR3: TGTGCCAGCAGCTTAGAAGTGGACGTCCACGAGCAGTACTTC. As protein: CASSLEVDVHEQYF.

Ten or more counts support this clonotype. The chain has TRBV9 and TRBJ2-1; D unclear. The V gene's germline CDR1 is SGDLS and CDR2 YYNGEE. The CDR3 has 16 amino acids. Trimming stripped 3 bases from V and 4 bases from J, with 17 bases between. In DNA, the CDR3 is TGTGCCAGCAGCGCAGAAGACGGGCCGGCTTACAATGAGCAGTTCTTC. It is translated as CASSAEDGPAYNEQFF. Drawing the rest from reference TRBV9 and TRBJ2-1, the complete variable domain is DSGVTQTPKHLITATGQRVTLRCSPRSGDLSVYWYQQSLDQGLQFLIQYYNGEERAKGNILERFSAQQFPDLHSELNLSSLELGDSALYFCASSAEDGPAYNEQFFGPGTRLTVL.

This clonotype has a count of ten or more. V usage is TRBV3-1 and J usage is TRBJ2-1; 9 bases match TRBD2. After removal of 6 bases from V and 4 bases from J, the junction contained 7 bases not matched to a gene. Germline V gene data show CDR1 as LGHDT and CDR2 as YNNKEL (reference sequence). The length of the CDR3 is 15 residues. The CDR3 reads CASRPLAGDYNEQFF. CDR3 nucleotides: TGTGCCAGCAGACCTTTAGCGGGGGATTACAATGAGCAGTTCTTC.

The chain recombines TRBV5-5 with TRBJ1-5, with TRBD1 matching over 8 bases. The CDR3 is 18 residues long. V shed 2 bases, J shed 0 bases, and the junction held 10 bases outside the gene matches. Germline CDR1 and CDR2: SGHKS and YYEKEE (reference sequence). The CDR3 reads CASSLGGQGRYSNQPQHF. DNA for the CDR3: TGTGCCAGCAGCTTAGGTGGACAGGGCCGCTATAGCAATCAGCCCCAGCATTTT. Filled out from reference TRBV5-5 and TRBJ1-5, the complete variable domain reads DAGVTQSPTHLIKTRGQQVTLRCSPISGHKSVSWYQQVLGQGPQFIFQYYEKEERGRGNFPDRFSARQFPNYSSELNVNALLLGDSALYLCASSLGGQGRYSNQPQHFGDGTRLSIL.

This clonotype was seen many times. The rearrangement links TRBV20-1 to TRBJ2-1, with 12 bases identical to TRBD2. Germline values: CDR1 DFQATT, CDR2 SNEGSKA (reference sequence). The CDR3 extends over 20 amino acids. After removal of 3 bases from V and 3 bases from J, the junction contained 18 bases not matched to a gene. The CDR3 DNA reads TGCAGTGCTAGGCTAGCGGGGGGGTCAGATAAGCCCTATCTCTACAATGAGCAGTTCTTC. Amino acid sequence: CSARLAGGSDKPYLYNEQFF.

This clonotype was counted at least ten times. The V and J genes are TRBV7-2 and TRBJ1-5; D is uncertain. This CDR3 is 17 amino acids long. Germline assignment: CDR1 SGHTA and CDR2 FQGNSA. Trimming took off 2 bases at V and 0 bases at J, with 14 bases between the two ends. The CDR3 spells CASSLRDSSNSNQPQHF. For the CDR3, the DNA is TGTGCCAGCAGCTTACGGGATTCCTCGAATAGCAATCAGCCCCAGCATTTT.

V and J are TRBV29-1 and TRBJ2-2, with D possibly TRBD1 on 5 matching bases. CDR1 is SQVTM and CDR2 is ANQGSEA in the germline V gene. The CDR3 has 16 amino acids. The V end was cut by 7 bases, the J end by 0 bases, with 18 bases between. CDR3 region: CSAETAKGPNTGELFF. The CDR3 nucleotides read TGCAGCGCCGAAACAGCCAAGGGGCCGAACACCGGGGAGCTGTTTTTT.

The chain carries TRBV7-6 and TRBJ2-6; no reliable D call. Trimming pared 1 base from V and 2 bases from J, leaving 12 bases between. The CDR3 runs to 17 residues. The V gene's germline CDR1 is SGHVS and CDR2 FNYEAQ. The CDR3 loop reads CASSLVGPTAGANVLTF. CDR3 bases: TGTGCCAGCAGCTTAGTTGGGCCGACTGCTGGGGCCAACGTCCTGACTTTC.

This clonotype was seen at least ten times. The chain employs TRBV5-1 and TRBJ2-3; D is perhaps TRBD1 or TRBD2 (5 bases each). V lost 3 bases to trimming and J lost 0 bases, with 11 bases between them. Germline CDR1 is SGHRS and CDR2 is YFSETQ. This CDR3 is 15 amino acids long. DNA of the CDR3: TGCGCCAGCAGCTGGAGTGGGGGTAGCACAGATACGCAGTATTTT. Translating it yields CASSWSGGSTDTQYF.

This clonotype has more than one count but fewer than ten. The chain uses TRBV7-8 and TRBJ1-1, with D tentatively TRBD1 (6 bases). CDR1 is SGHVS, CDR2 FQNEAQ, per germline. This CDR3 is built from 15 residues. V was cut by 5 bases and J by 1 base, with 14 bases left in between. CDR3 DNA sequence: TGTGCCAGCAGCCTTGAACAGGGTTGGAACACTGAAGCTTTCTTT. It specifies CASSLEQGWNTEAFF.

The chain carries TRBV11-2 and TRBJ1-1, with D possibly being TRBD1 (6 bases). Germline-derived CDR1 and CDR2 are SGHAT and FQNNGV. V gave up 5 bases and J gave up 4 bases, with 11 bases separating them. The length of the CDR3 is 13 residues. The CDR3 loop is CASSKTGGTEAFF. CDR3 in DNA: TGTGCCAGCAGCAAGACAGGTGGCACTGAAGCTTTCTTT.

This clonotype was seen repeatedly, ten times or more. This chain uses TRBV7-9 with TRBJ1-6; perhaps TRBD1 as D (6 bases). CDR3 length: 15 residues. CDR1 and CDR2 (germline): SEHNR, FQNEAQ (reference sequence). The V gene lost 2 bases and the J gene lost 8 bases, with 13 bases spanning the gap. This CDR3 reads CASSLSTGIHSPLHF. The CDR3 region has the DNA TGTGCCAGCAGCTTATCAACAGGGATACATTCACCCCTCCACTTT.

This clonotype showed up many times. The chain links TRBV20-1 to TRBJ1-6; the match to TRBD1 covers 7 bases. Germline V lookup: CDR1 DFQATT, CDR2 SNEGSKA (reference sequence). The CDR3 is made up of 14 amino acids. V trimming: 5 bases; J trimming: 6 bases; junction bases outside the gene matches: 7. The CDR3 reads CSALTGNGNSPLHF. The DNA for the CDR3 is TGCAGTGCTCTGACAGGGAATGGTAATTCACCCCTCCACTTT.

This clonotype was observed a few times. The chain joins TRBV3-1 to TRBJ1-5; TRBD1 agrees at 10 bases. The CDR3 has 16 residues. Trimming took 5 bases from V and 2 from J; bases not matched to a gene: 6. Looked up from germline, CDR1 is LGHDT and CDR2 is YNNKEL (reference sequence). CDR3 loop: CASSKSGTGGNQPQHF. The CDR3 region has the DNA TGTGCCAGCAGCAAATCCGGGACAGGGGGCAATCAGCCCCAGCATTTT.

This clonotype was observed many times. The chain is built from TRBV20-1 and TRBJ2-7; either TRBD1 or TRBD2 may fit D (5 bases each). Per germline, CDR1 DFQATT and CDR2 SNEGSKA (reference sequence). This CDR3 has 13 amino acids. V lost 3 bases and J 3 bases, leaving 12 bases between the germline ends. The DNA of the CDR3 is TGCAGTGCTAGGGAGGCTGGGGGCTACGAGCAGTACTTC. Amino acids: CSAREAGGYEQYF.

This clonotype has a count of ten or more. The gene calls are TRBV7-9 and TRBJ1-6, with D unclear. The V gene lost 1 base and the J gene lost 6 bases, with 10 bases spanning the gap. The CDR3 has 15 amino acids. Per the germline V gene, CDR1 is SEHNR and CDR2 is FQNEAQ (reference sequence). CDR3 residues: CASSLGADPNSPLHF. CDR3 sequence (DNA): TGTGCCAGCAGCTTAGGGGCTGACCCTAATTCACCCCTCCACTTT.

In its sample, this clonotype was seen many times. This rearrangement joins TRBV12-3 or TRBV12-4 to TRBJ2-7; D not certain. CDR3 length: 14 amino acids. V lost 2 bases to trimming and J lost 5 bases, with 13 bases between them. CDR3: CASSLRNQKDEQYF. Written as DNA, the CDR3 is TGTGCCAGCAGTTTAAGGAATCAAAAGGACGAGCAGTACTTC.

This chain uses TRBV18 with TRBJ1-2; D unresolved. Germline V gives CDR1 KGHSH, CDR2 LQKENI. The ends were cut back, 4 bases at V and 0 bases at J, with 12 bases in the middle. The CDR3 covers 15 residues. The CDR3 DNA sequence: TGTGCCAGCTCACTCCAAGGCAGAACTAACTATGGCTACACCTTC. This gives the protein CASSLQGRTNYGYTF.